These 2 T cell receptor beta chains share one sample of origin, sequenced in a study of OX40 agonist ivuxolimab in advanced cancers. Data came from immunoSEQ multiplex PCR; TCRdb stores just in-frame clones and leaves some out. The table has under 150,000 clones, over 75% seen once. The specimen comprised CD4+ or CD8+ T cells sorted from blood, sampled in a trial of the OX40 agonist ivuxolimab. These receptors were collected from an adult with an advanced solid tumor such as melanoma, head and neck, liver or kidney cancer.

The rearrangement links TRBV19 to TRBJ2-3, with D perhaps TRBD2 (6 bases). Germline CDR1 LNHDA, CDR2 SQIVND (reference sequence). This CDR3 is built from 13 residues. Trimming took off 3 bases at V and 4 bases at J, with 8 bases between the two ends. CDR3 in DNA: TGTGCCAGTAGTATTTCGGGGGCAGATACGCAGTATTTT. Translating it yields CASSISGADTQYF.

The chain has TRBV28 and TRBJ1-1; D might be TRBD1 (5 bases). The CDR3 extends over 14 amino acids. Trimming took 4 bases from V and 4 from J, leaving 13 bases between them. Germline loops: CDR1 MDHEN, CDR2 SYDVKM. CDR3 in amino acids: CASSSQGSGTEAFF. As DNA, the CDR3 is TGTGCCAGCAGTTCTCAGGGATCCGGCACTGAAGCTTTCTTT.